One T cell receptor (beta chain) is described in this entry. Its target is unknown. At the DNA level, this CDR3 is encoded by other sequences in the same sample as well. Profiled with immunoSEQ multiplex PCR; TCRdb holds only in-frame clones, not every one. The repertoire holds roughly 30,000 clones, around 75% seen once, with approximately 5% in the top ten. This entry is derived from a study of early stage breast cancer tumors. Study results and caveats: Tumors had roughly 2.5-fold higher T cell density than normal breast.

V shed 3 bases and J shed 3 bases, with 12 bases lying between them. The CDR3 covers 14 residues. Germline-derived CDR1 and CDR2 are KGHSH and LQKENI. Source material: blood. V usage is TRBV18 and J usage is TRBJ2-7, with D unresolved. This clonotype was obtained from a person aged 40-50 years with breast cancer. CDR3 in amino acids: CASSPPDTSYEQYF. CDR3 bases: TGTGCCAGCTCACCGCCAGACACCAGCTACGAGCAGTACTTC.